The 5 T cell receptor beta chains reported below all come from one sample, sequenced in a study of blood T cell repertoires in COVID-19. Assay used: immunoSEQ multiplex PCR; TCRdb lists only in-frame clones, some missing. Here the sample spans about 440,000 clones, around 90% being singletons. The sample taken for sequencing was PBMCs or T cells enriched from blood (not recorded which). The receptors were gathered from a man aged 18 to 29 who had recovered from COVID-19.

This clone turned up a few times. The chain carries TRBV14 and TRBJ1-1; maybe TRBD1 (5 bases). The CDR3 spans 13 residues. V lost 1 base and J lost 7, with 10 bases in between. Germline V gene sequence: CDR1 SGHDN, CDR2 FVKESK. The CDR3 bases are TGTGCCAGCAGCCAAGTATCGGGGGGTGAAGCTTTCTTT. This sequence encodes CASSQVSGGEAFF.

The chain has TRBV6-1 and TRBJ1-3; D remains unclear. CDR3 length equals 16 residues. CDR1 is MNHNS, CDR2 SASEGT, per germline. Trimming removed 1 base from V and 0 bases from J, with 10 bases in between. The CDR3 sequence is CASSEVPVNSGNTIYF. The CDR3 nucleotides are TGTGCCAGCAGTGAAGTTCCGGTGAACTCTGGAAACACCATATATTTT.

This chain links TRBV7-2 with TRBJ1-5; D might be TRBD1 (6 bases). V lost 1 base and J lost 4, with 8 bases in between. Germline V gives CDR1 SGHTA, CDR2 FQGNSA. This CDR3 is 14 amino acids long. This chain's CDR3 is CASSLVQGNQPQHF. The CDR3 bases are TGTGCCAGCAGCTTAGTTCAGGGGAATCAGCCCCAGCATTTT.

The rearrangement joins TRBV6-5 to TRBJ2-7, with TRBD1 identical over 7 bases. Losses at the gene ends were 6 bases for V and 4 bases for J; bases not matched to a gene: 9. The CDR3 runs to 14 residues. The germline V gene has CDR1 MNHEY and CDR2 SVGAGI. The CDR3 reads CASRRGQSLYEQYF. Here the CDR3 DNA reads TGTGCCAGCAGAAGGGGACAGAGCTTATACGAGCAGTACTTC.

V is TRBV5-1 and J is TRBJ1-1; weak D call: TRBD1 (5 bases). Trimming stripped 2 bases from V and 0 bases from J, with 14 bases between. The germline V gene encodes CDR1 SGHRS and CDR2 YFSETQ. The CDR3 runs 16 residues. CDR3 nucleotides: TGCGCCAGCAGCTTAGGACGATCACAGGTGAACACTGAAGCTTTCTTT. Encoded protein: CASSLGRSQVNTEAFF.